This is a list of T cell receptor beta chains from one sample in a study of blood T cell repertoires in COVID-19. Measured with immunoSEQ multiplex PCR; TCRdb has only the in-frame clones, and not every one. Here the sample spans 200,000 to 250,000 clones, around 86% being singletons. The material sequenced was peripheral blood. All receptors derive from a man between 60 and 70 years old who had recovered from COVID-19. Both conserved end residues are part of each CDR3. A D gene is named only where the DNA matches it firmly. Clone size, where shown, is once, few, many, or a class for clones that have expanded.

- | TRBD2 | TRBJ2-1 | TRBV5-1 | CASSLTREGRGEQFF | TGCGCCAGCAGCTTGACCCGGGAGGGGAGGGGTGAGCAGTTCTTC
- | TRBD2 | TRBJ2-1 | TRBV7-3 | CASSLNPGLGAYNEQFF | TGTGCCAGCAGCTTAAACCCAGGACTAGGGGCCTACAATGAGCAGTTCTTC
- | - | TRBJ2-5 | TRBV5-1 | CASSLEMGGAETQYF | TGCGCCAGCAGCTTGGAGATGGGCGGGGCAGAGACCCAGTACTTC
- | TRBD2 | TRBJ2-7 | TRBV7-9 | CASSWPTRAPSGMVYEQYF | TGTGCCAGCAGCTGGCCGACCAGGGCCCCAAGCGGGATGGTCTACGAGCAGTACTTC
- | - | TRBJ2-7 | TRBV5-4 | CASSLSPYEQYF | TGTGCCAGCAGCTTGAGCCCCTACGAGCAGTACTTC
- | - | TRBJ2-7 | TRBV19 | CASTRGVPYEQYF | TGTGCCAGTACCAGGGGGGTCCCCTACGAGCAGTACTTC
- | - | TRBJ2-1 | TRBV11-2 | CASSRRGNEQFF | TGTGCCAGCAGCCGCCGGGGCAATGAGCAGTTCTTC
- | - | TRBJ1-4 | TRBV6-5 | CASRRGQERFIF | TGTGCCAGCAGGCGGGGGCAGGAAAGATTTATTTTT
- | - | TRBJ2-7 | TRBV7-2 | CASSLAADSASYEQYF | TGTGCCAGCAGCTTAGCGGCTGATAGCGCCTCCTACGAGCAGTACTTC
- | - | TRBJ2-7 | TRBV20-1 | CSASAQGYEQYF | TGCAGTGCTAGTGCGCAGGGGTACGAGCAGTACTTC
- | - | TRBJ2-7 | TRBV7-2 | CASSLGLASNSYEQYF | TGTGCCAGCAGCTTGGGTCTAGCGAGTAACTCCTACGAGCAGTACTTC
- | - | TRBJ1-1 | TRBV7-3 | CASSHPERGLTEAFF | TGTGCCAGCAGCCATCCAGAACGGGGTTTGACTGAAGCTTTCTTT
- | - | TRBJ2-5 | TRBV4-2 | CASSQGRDGTETQYF | TGTGCCAGCAGCCAAGGGAGGGACGGGACGGAGACCCAGTACTTC
- | TRBD1 | TRBJ1-6 | TRBV7-8 | CASSLEGQGGSPLHF | TGTGCCAGCAGCTTAGAGGGACAGGGGGGTTCACCCCTCCACTTT
- | - | TRBJ2-1 | TRBV9 | CASSVSTGTWNEQFF | TGTGCCAGCAGCGTATCCACCGGTACCTGGAATGAGCAGTTCTTC
- | - | TRBJ2-1 | TRBV3-1/TRBV3-2 | CASSLHEAGPYNEQFF | TGTGCCAGCAGTCTCCATGAGGCGGGCCCTTACAATGAGCAGTTCTTC
once | TRBD2 | TRBJ2-1 | TRBV3-1/TRBV3-2 | CASSQVRGLAGGRSYNEQFF | TGTGCCAGCAGCCAAGTTAGGGGACTAGCGGGGGGGCGGAGCTACAATGAGCAGTTCTTC
once | TRBD2 | TRBJ2-3 | TRBV7-2 | CASSLSGTSGRGDTQYF | TGTGCCAGCAGCTTATCCGGGACTAGCGGGAGAGGAGATACGCAGTATTTT
once | TRBD1 | TRBJ2-7 | TRBV28 | CASNPGDRPGEQYF | TGTGCCAGCAACCCTGGGGACAGACCAGGGGAGCAGTACTTC
- | TRBD1 | TRBJ2-4 | TRBV7-2 | CASSTSGTGVQYF | TGTGCCAGCAGCACGTCCGGGACAGGGGTTCAGTACTTC
- | - | TRBJ1-3 | TRBV28 | CASSLGGSSGNTIYF | TGTGCCAGCAGTTTAGGCGGTTCCTCTGGAAACACCATATATTTT
- | TRBD1 | TRBJ1-1 | TRBV7-9 | CASSLLTGSTEAFF | TGTGCCAGCAGCCTATTGACAGGGTCCACTGAAGCTTTCTTT
- | TRBD2 | TRBJ2-5 | TRBV7-9 | CASSQTASGEETQYF | TGTGCCAGCAGCCAGACGGCTAGCGGGGAAGAGACCCAGTACTTC
- | - | TRBJ2-7 | TRBV10-3 | CAISGAVLQEQYF | TGTGCCATCAGTGGTGCAGTCCTACAGGAGCAGTACTTC
- | - | TRBJ2-1 | TRBV7-3 | CASSLTRGAGYNEQFF | TGTGCCAGCAGCTTAACTCGCGGGGCAGGTTACAATGAGCAGTTCTTC
- | TRBD2 | TRBJ2-5 | TRBV6-5 | CASSSGRVPLRETQYF | TGTGCCAGCAGTTCCGGGAGGGTCCCCCTCAGGGAGACCCAGTACTTC
- | - | TRBJ2-7 | TRBV7-3 | CASSLYGRDYEQYF | TGTGCCAGCAGCTTATACGGGAGAGACTACGAGCAGTACTTC
- | TRBD1 | TRBJ1-1 | TRBV28 | CASSSLTGGHTEAFF | TGTGCCAGCAGTAGCCTTACAGGGGGCCACACTGAAGCTTTCTTT
- | TRBD1 | TRBJ2-1 | TRBV28 | CASSNRGGEQFF | TGTGCCAGCAGTAACAGGGGTGGCGAGCAGTTCTTC
once | - | TRBJ1-1 | TRBV11-2 | CASSSRGSVNTEAFF | TGTGCCAGCAGCTCCCGAGGTAGTGTGAACACTGAAGCTTTCTTT
- | TRBD2 | TRBJ2-1 | TRBV9 | CASSVVPSGNEQFF | TGTGCCAGCAGCGTAGTGCCTAGCGGCAATGAGCAGTTCTTC
- | - | TRBJ2-7 | TRBV6-5 | CASSSVSRGSYEQYF | TGTGCCAGCAGTTCCGTATCCCGGGGGTCGTACGAGCAGTACTTC
- | TRBD1 | TRBJ2-5 | TRBV27 | CASSLKVGGPQETQYF | TGTGCCAGCAGTTTAAAGGTAGGGGGCCCCCAAGAGACCCAGTACTTC
- | - | TRBJ1-5 | TRBV3-1/TRBV3-2 | CASSQSGSNQPQHF | TGTGCCAGCAGCCAGTCAGGAAGCAATCAGCCCCAGCATTTT
- | TRBD1 | TRBJ2-1 | TRBV18 | CASSPGTVDEQFF | TGTGCCAGCTCACCCGGGACAGTGGATGAGCAGTTCTTC
- | - | TRBJ2-3 | TRBV27 | CASSLSRRGTDTQYF | TGTGCCAGCAGTTTATCCCGGCGGGGCACAGATACGCAGTATTTT
- | TRBD1 | TRBJ2-2 | TRBV18 | CASSPFGQGANTGELFF | TGTGCCAGCTCACCATTTGGACAGGGCGCGAACACCGGGGAGCTGTTTTTT
- | TRBD2 | TRBJ2-1 | TRBV7-9 | CASRQRASGIGSYNEQFF | TGTGCCAGCAGGCAGAGGGCTAGCGGGATTGGGTCCTACAATGAGCAGTTCTTC
- | TRBD1 | TRBJ2-4 | TRBV11-3 | CASSPGQGATKNIQYF | TGTGCCAGCAGCCCCGGACAGGGGGCGACCAAAAACATTCAGTACTTC
- | TRBD1 | TRBJ2-1 | TRBV7-3 | CASSLSHRGENEQFF | TGTGCCAGCAGCTTAAGCCACAGGGGTGAGAATGAGCAGTTCTTC
few | TRBD1 | TRBJ2-7 | TRBV6-5 | CASTKWTGLSEQYF | TGTGCCAGCACCAAATGGACAGGTCTCTCTGAGCAGTACTTC
- | - | TRBJ2-5 | TRBV5-1 | CASSRRDNQETQYF | TGCGCCAGCAGCCGAAGGGACAACCAAGAGACCCAGTACTTC
- | TRBD1 | TRBJ1-1 | TRBV14 | CASSLLGTENTEAFF | TGTGCCAGCAGCCTTTTGGGGACAGAGAACACTGAAGCTTTCTTT
once | - | TRBJ2-5 | TRBV7-7 | CASSLGSGSQETQYF | TGTGCTAGCAGCTTAGGTTCCGGGTCCCAAGAGACCCAGTACTTC
- | - | TRBJ1-4 | TRBV30 | CAWSPGEKLFF | TGTGCCTGGAGTCCCGGTGAAAAACTGTTTTTT
- | TRBD2 | TRBJ2-5 | TRBV7-9 | CASSPWTSGYEETQYF | TGTGCCAGCAGCCCTTGGACTAGCGGGTACGAAGAGACCCAGTACTTC
- | - | TRBJ2-1 | TRBV14 | CASSPRRFPNEQFF | TGTGCCAGCAGCCCCCGGAGGTTCCCTAATGAGCAGTTCTTC
- | - | TRBJ2-5 | TRBV3-1/TRBV3-2 | CASRPYGTVRERLQETQYF | TGTGCCAGCAGACCGTACGGGACTGTGAGGGAACGACTCCAAGAGACCCAGTACTTC
- | - | TRBJ1-2 | TRBV6-6 | CASRQYGYTF | TGTGCCAGCAGGCAGTATGGCTACACCTTC
- | TRBD2 | TRBJ2-7 | TRBV28 | CASSLAGVLYEQYF | TGTGCCAGCAGTTTAGCGGGGGTACTCTACGAGCAGTACTTC
- | - | TRBJ2-3 | TRBV21-1 | CASSKGRQKRDTQYF | TGTGCCAGCAGCAAAGGGAGGCAGAAACGAGATACGCAGTATTTT
- | - | TRBJ2-7 | TRBV7-9 | CASSLTRDEQYF | TGTGCCAGCAGCTTAACCAGGGACGAGCAGTACTTC
few | - | TRBJ2-1 | TRBV18 | CASSPPLIGGDEQFF | TGTGCCAGCTCACCCCCCCTCATAGGAGGGGACGAGCAGTTCTTC